Included here is one T cell receptor beta chain sequence, with context. Its antigen is not identified. Clones were read by immunoSEQ multiplex PCR, and TCRdb kept only the in-frame ones, dropping some. The repertoire holds about 160,000 clones, with 90% to 95% as singletons. The data stem from a study of T cell responses to AZD1222 COVID-19 vaccine. Study-wide background: Analyses pooled second doses at about 4 or about 12 weeks.

This CDR3 has 15 amino acids. V lost 2 bases to trimming and J lost 6 bases, with 15 bases between them. Germline V gives CDR1 SGHNT, CDR2 YYREEE (reference sequence). General observations from the study: A mostly white British donor set with more females was recruited, and clonal diversity was possibly underestimated. Vaccine-associated CD4 TCRs ranged over spike, dominating at 160-218 and 743-854.

The sequencing used peripheral blood, collected on day 0 of AZD1222 vaccination. The TCR sequence derives from an adult in good health. The chain carries TRBV5-4 and TRBJ2-1; a possible D gene is TRBD2 (5 bases). CDR3: CASSFVSEASNEQFF. The CDR3 bases are TGTGCCAGCAGCTTCGTATCGGAGGCCTCCAATGAGCAGTTCTTC. The whole variable domain, remainder taken from reference TRBV5-4 and TRBJ2-1, is ETGVTQSPTHLIKTRGQQVTLRCSSQSGHNTVSWYQQALGQGPQFIFQYYREEENGRGNFPPRFSGLQFPNYSSELNVNALELDDSALYLCASSFVSEASNEQFFGPGTRLTVL.